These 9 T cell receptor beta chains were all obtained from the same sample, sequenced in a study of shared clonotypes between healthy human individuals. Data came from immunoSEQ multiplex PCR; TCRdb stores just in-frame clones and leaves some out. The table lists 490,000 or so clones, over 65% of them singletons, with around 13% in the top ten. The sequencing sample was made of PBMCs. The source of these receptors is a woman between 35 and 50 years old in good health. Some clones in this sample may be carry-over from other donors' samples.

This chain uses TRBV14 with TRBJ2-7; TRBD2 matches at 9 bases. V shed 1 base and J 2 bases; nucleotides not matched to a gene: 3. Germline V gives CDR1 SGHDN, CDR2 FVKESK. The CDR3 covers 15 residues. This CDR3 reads CASSQGTSDTYEQYF. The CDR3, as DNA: TGTGCCAGCAGCCAAGGGACTAGCGACACCTACGAGCAGTACTTC.

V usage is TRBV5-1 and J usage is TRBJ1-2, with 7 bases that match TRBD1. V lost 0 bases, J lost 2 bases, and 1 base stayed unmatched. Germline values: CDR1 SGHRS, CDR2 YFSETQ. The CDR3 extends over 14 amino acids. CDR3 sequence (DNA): TGCGCCAGCAGCTTGGGGGACAGCAACTATGGCTACACCTTC. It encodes CASSLGDSNYGYTF.

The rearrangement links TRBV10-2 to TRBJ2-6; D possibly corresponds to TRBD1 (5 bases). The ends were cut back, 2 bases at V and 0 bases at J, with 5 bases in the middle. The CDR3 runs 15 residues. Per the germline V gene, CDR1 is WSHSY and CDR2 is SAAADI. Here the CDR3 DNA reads TGCGCCAGCAGTGAGCAGGGCTCTGGGGCCAACGTCCTGACTTTC. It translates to CASSEQGSGANVLTF.

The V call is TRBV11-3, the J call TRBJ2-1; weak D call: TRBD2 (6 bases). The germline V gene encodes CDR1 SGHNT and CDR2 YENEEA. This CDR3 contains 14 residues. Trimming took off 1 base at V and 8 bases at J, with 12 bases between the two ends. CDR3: CASSLVAGSDEQFF. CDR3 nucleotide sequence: TGTGCCAGCAGCTTAGTTGCGGGATCCGATGAGCAGTTCTTC.

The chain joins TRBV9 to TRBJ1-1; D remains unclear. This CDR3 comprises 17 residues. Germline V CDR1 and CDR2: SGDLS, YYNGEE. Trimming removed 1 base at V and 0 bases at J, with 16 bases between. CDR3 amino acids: CASSVLGRSYMNTEAFF. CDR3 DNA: TGTGCCAGCAGCGTACTAGGACGGAGCTACATGAACACTGAAGCTTTCTTT. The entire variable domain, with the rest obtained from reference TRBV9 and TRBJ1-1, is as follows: DSGVTQTPKHLITATGQRVTLRCSPRSGDLSVYWYQQSLDQGLQFLIQYYNGEERAKGNILERFSAQQFPDLHSELNLSSLELGDSALYFCASSVLGRSYMNTEAFFGQGTRLTVV.

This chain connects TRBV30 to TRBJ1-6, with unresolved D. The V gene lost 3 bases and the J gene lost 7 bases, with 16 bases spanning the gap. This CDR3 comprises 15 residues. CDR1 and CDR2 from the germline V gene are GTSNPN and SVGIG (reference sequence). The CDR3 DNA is TGTGCCTGGAGCCCAAGTGCAGTGGTCAATTCACCCCTCCACTTT. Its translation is CAWSPSAVVNSPLHF. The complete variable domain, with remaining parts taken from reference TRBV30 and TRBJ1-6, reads SQTIHQWPATLVQPVGSPLSLECTVEGTSNPNLYWYRQAAGRGLQLLFYSVGIGQISSEVPQNLSASRPQDRQFILSSKKLLLSDSGFYLCAWSPSAVVNSPLHFGNGTRLTVT.

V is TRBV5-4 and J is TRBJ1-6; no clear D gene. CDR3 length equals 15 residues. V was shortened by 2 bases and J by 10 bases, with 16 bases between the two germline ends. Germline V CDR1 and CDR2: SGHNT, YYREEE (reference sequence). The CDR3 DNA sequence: TGTGCCAGCAGCTTTGTTTCGCGTACGGGATCACCCCTCCACTTT. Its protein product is CASSFVSRTGSPLHF.

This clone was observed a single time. DNA of the CDR3: TGTGCCAGCTCCCCCGACAGGGTATTAGGCTACACCTTC. It translates to CASSPDRVLGYTF. The chain combines TRBV18 with TRBJ1-2; the match to TRBD1 covers 7 bases. The V gene end was trimmed by 6 bases and the J gene end by 8 bases; junction bases not matched to a gene: 9. CDR1 is KGHSH, CDR2 LQKENI, per germline. The CDR3 extends over 13 amino acids.

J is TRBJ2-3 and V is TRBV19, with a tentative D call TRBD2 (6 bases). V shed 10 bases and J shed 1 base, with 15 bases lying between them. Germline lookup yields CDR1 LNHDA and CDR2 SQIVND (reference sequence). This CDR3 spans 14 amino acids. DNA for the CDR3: TGTGCCACCCGCGGGATGCGAGGCACAGATACGCAGTATTTT. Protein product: CATRGMRGTDTQYF.